This TCR beta chain was obtained from a study of shared clonotypes between healthy human individuals. Whole-study context: Per donor, three plates held CD4 naive cells, three held CD4 memory, two held CD8 naive and one held CD8 memory. Study-level findings and limits: Estimated richness values were generally larger in naive subsets than in memory subsets.

Germline V lookup: CDR1 KGHSH, CDR2 LQKENI. This CDR3 is 14 amino acids long. The V segment lost 8 bases and the J segment 2 bases; nucleotides outside the gene matches: 7. Template for every sorted-subset replicate PCR totaled about 0.2 ug DNA, approximately 30,000 T cell genomes. Profiled with immunoSEQ multiplex PCR; TCRdb holds only in-frame clones, not every one. This table has 2 million to 3 million clones, over 85% appearing once. As to this clone: Its antigen is still unknown.

The sample taken for sequencing was naive CD4+ T cells from PBMCs. Subset described: CD45RA+ positively selected. V usage is TRBV18 and J usage is TRBJ2-3, with TRBD2 matching 7 bases. The receptor was derived from a man aged 18-30 years in good health. Some clones in this sample may be carry-over from other donors' samples. The CDR3 is CASSGIADTDTQYF. CDR3 in DNA: TGTGCCAGCAGCGGGATAGCGGACACAGATACGCAGTATTTT.